This TCR beta chain is drawn from a study of HIV-infected patients and healthy controls (dated by TCRdb to the mid-2010s). Looking at the study overall: After three months of therapy, CD4 counts in most of the 16 patients increased to a modest but significant degree while remaining below normal ranges. CD8 counts did not change consistently during early therapy, while the CD4:CD8 ratio increased slightly. Viral load became undetectable in about 75% of the 16 patients by the second bleed and in all patients after a further year of therapy. Relative to controls, total CDR3 counts per chain did not differ significantly, and patients lacked overall T-cell lymphocytopenia. The study tested whether deep TCR repertoire sequencing of HIV patients' small blood samples could capture immune perturbation and reconstitution. Overall results and qualifications from the work: Using whole blood restricted sequencing depth and prevented separating the dynamics of distinct T-cell subpopulations. By Jaccard index and by the count of highly shared sequences, healthy controls shared more CDR3s between individuals than HIV+ patients did. Size-matched repertoire data did not replicate the apparent post-therapy recovery of the Gini index in HIV-infected patients. Healthy control repertoires showed roughly threefold more distinct CDR3s and higher Shannon diversity than untreated HIV+ repertoires. The observed differences in diversity were not explained by the slight differences in age and sex profiles between the study cohorts. Mean usage differed significantly between HIV-infected patients and controls for eight alpha and eight beta V genes. Differing numbers of distinct sequences in patients and controls hindered comparison, and size-matching assigned excessive weight to rare events in the HIV-infected data. Donor HLA types were not determined in the study. HIV-associated CDR3s exhibited a significant reduction in frequency during therapy, whereas CMV-associated CDR3s exhibited no significant change, although the majority increased in frequency. Oligoclonality may be reflected in the significantly higher mean Gini indices of HIV-infected repertoires compared with controls. A major limit on how widely the findings apply, in the view of the authors, was that only sixteen HIV-infected individuals were processed. The pairing of alpha and beta chains was not determined in the samples. Alpha-chain CDR3s from MAIT cells occurred at high frequency in healthy controls but were severely depleted in HIV+ repertoires.

SuperScript III was used to reverse transcribe 500 ng RNA with primers targeting the alpha and beta constant regions. Alpha and beta chain libraries were generated separately via chain-specific third strand synthesis with multiplexing indices. To avoid primer bias, the protocol used one single primer pair to amplify every rearrangement within a chain, and the protocol also attached molecular barcodes to each cDNA molecule. Purified cDNA was ligated with T4 RNA Ligase 1 onto a 5' RACE adapter bearing a random hexamer and the SP2 sequencing primer site. Second strand synthesis was performed with Phusion polymerase and primed from the SP2 site, and slow temperature ramps were applied to favor optimal annealing. The 12-nucleotide barcode on each molecule comprised two random hexamer sequences, both introduced before amplification and concatenated. A brief initial PCR introduced P5 and P7 adapter elements together with a second index, and a roughly 23-cycle amplification PCR using P5s and P7 primers was subsequently performed. A total of about 27 PCR cycles were applied to the libraries, which were quantified on a Qubit, sized on a Bioanalyzer, and diluted to 3 to 4 nM. Sequencing of the normalized libraries was done on an Illumina MiSeq using 2 x 250 paired-end kits. Reverse transcription reactions underwent purification over MinElute columns, with elution into roughly 9.8 ul Tris-Cl. Adapter ligations were incubated for 23 hours at 16 degrees C and subsequently purified with AMPure XP beads at a 1:1 ratio. The source study handled its data this way. A modified Decombinator that output V, J, insert and barcode information was used to process the demultiplexed FASTQ files. Sequences that shared a barcode but differed from the dominant sequence were treated as errors and discarded, and barcodes were clustered at Levenshtein distance 3 and counted to estimate the original cDNA molecules. The R packages ineq, vegan, igraph and RCytoscape were used for downstream analyses, together with IMGT nomenclature and CDR3 definitions. V gene usage was computed over distinct sequences, each TCR counted once to avoid skew from clonal expansion. Whenever two unique CDR3 amino acid sequences within a donor differed by a single Levenshtein edit, similarity networks linked them. The authors compiled published HIV-specific CDR3s (around 90 alpha, roughly 700 beta) and CMV-specific CDR3s (roughly 12 alpha, fewer than 300 beta) and searched for them in the repertoires. It was shown by random subsampling to size-matched repertoires that the decreased diversity of patients was not caused by their lower sequence numbers. The public reads were reprocessed in TCRdb via fastp at Q25 and MiXCR, keeping in-frame beta chains. Identical CDR3 proteins give one entry, which carries the most common genes and DNA. The V and J calls were determined by TCRdb, not by the authors. This sample holds 9,500 to 15,000 distinct CDR3 sequences; approximately 9.1% were observed only once. Around a quarter of the sample belongs to the ten largest clones.

Whole blood was used without cell fractionation, so the repertoire reflected all unsorted peripheral T cells. For RNA extraction, around 2.5 ml of peripheral blood was drawn into Tempus tubes. The first sixteen eligible patients were processed from the enrolled HIV-infected adults, who had not yet received antiretroviral therapy and were about to begin treatment. Enrollment excluded patients who had febrile or AIDS-related illness, tumors, hepatitis B or C coinfection, immunomodulatory therapy, recent vaccination or treatment interruptions. Residual genomic DNA was removed with the TURBO-DNase kit and globin mRNA was depleted with GLOBINclear. The study collected pretreatment blood from HIV-infected patients just before antiretroviral therapy was started. Spanning cysteine to phenylalanine, the CDR3 consists of 16 amino acids. Solely the CDR3 DNA is kept, with 48 bases framed from the first base. Germline trimming amounts to 1 base on V and 5 bases on J, with 5 as the count of junction bases outside the gene matches. The germline V gene encodes CDR1 SGHTA and CDR2 FQGNSA.

Remarks on this clonotype: Its antigen specificity is not known. The record has no base qualities; no much larger clone is one base away.

Sequences were derived from blood, sampled before antiretroviral therapy. Recombination connected TRBV7-2 to TRBJ2-3; 11 of the junction bases match TRBD2. The source is an adult with HIV infection. The donor label of this sample is uncertain. Here the CDR3 is given as CASSLERGTSGDTQYF. The sequence in DNA is TGTGCCAGCAGCTTAGAGAGAGGGACTAGCGGAGATACGCAGTATTTT.